The 2 T cell receptor beta chains listed next were all sequenced from one sample in a study of monozygotic twins with cystic fibrosis. Profiling relied on immunoSEQ multiplex PCR, and the TCRdb table lists in-frame clones only, not all of them. The sample lists 20,000 to 25,000 clones; 95% to 98% were seen once. The specimen sequenced was blood. These receptors all come from a girl aged 10-17 years with cystic fibrosis.

This chain connects TRBV21-1 to TRBJ2-7; the table calls TRBD1, which could not be checked here. TRBV21-1 is an annotated pseudogene. The CDR3 has 14 residues. The CDR3 region has the DNA TGTGCCAGCAGGGGAAGGGGATACTCCTACGAGCAGTACTTC. Protein product: CASRGRGYSYEQYF.

The rearrangement uses TRBV9 and TRBJ1-3; no reliable D call. CDR1 is SGDLS, CDR2 YYNGEE, per germline. V lost 4 bases to trimming and J lost 11 bases, with 25 bases between them. There are 16 residues in the CDR3. Here the CDR3 reads CASSSRWEVPERAIYF. In DNA form, the CDR3 reads TGTGCCAGCAGCTCCCGTTGGGAGGTGCCAGAGCGGGCCATATATTTT.